This TCR beta chain was observed in a study of Ad26.COV2.S vaccination and SARS-CoV-2 variants. Study-wide background: Donor got 5x10^10 or 1x10^11 viral particles of Ad26.COV2.S.

As to treatment: around 19 received Ad26.COV2.S at low or high dose, single or two shots; about 5 received placebo; per-sample allocation not given. Collection of the samples took place on day 63 after the first injection of vaccine or placebo. Immunization relied on an Ad26 vector, which expressed Wuhan-strain SARS-CoV-2 spike. The table came from immunoSEQ multiplex PCR; TCRdb's copy has only in-frame clones and leaves some out. In the table there are roughly 380,000 clones, roughly 85% of which are singletons. In germline, CDR1 is LGHDT, CDR2 YNNKEL (reference sequence). The CDR3 length is 14 residues. V lost 7 bases to trimming and J lost 7 bases, with 16 bases between them. The study's findings and limits: Spike-specific responses of CD8+ and CD4+ T cells were reported to display substantial breadth after vaccination. Spike-specific TCR breadth was greater after Ad26.COV2.S than placebo.

For this clone: Its antigen is not known.

The genes are TRBV3-1 (or the pseudogene TRBV3-2) and TRBJ1-4; D perhaps matches TRBD1 (6 bases). This TCR derives from a person aged 18-65 years who received the Ad26.COV2.S COVID-19 vaccine or a placebo. Material: peripheral blood, obtained in a trial of Ad26.COV2.S vaccine versus placebo. Written as DNA, the CDR3 is TGTGCCAGCACTACAGGGAAGAAAGGTGAAAAACTGTTTTTT. This gives the protein CASTTGKKGEKLFF.